A single sample gave rise to the 24 T cell receptor beta chains below, sequenced in a study of CD8 T cells in ankylosing spondylitis. Overall study findings and caveats: The study identified a TCR beta motif of under ten highly homologous variants that appeared characteristic of ankylosing spondylitis blood.

MiXCR, applied by TCRdb to the 5' RACE reads, yields one record per CDR3 protein. The sample contains almost 400,000 distinct CDR3 sequences, about a fifth of which appear only once. Which antigens these TCRs recognize remains unknown. The sample taken for sequencing was blood, either unsorted or a sorted T cell fraction (not recorded which). The receptors derive from a male donor with ankylosing spondylitis.

This clonotype was counted a few times. V is TRBV12-3 or TRBV12-4 and J is TRBJ1-4; D ambiguous. The length of the CDR3 is 15 residues. V was pared by 3 bases and J by 1 base, with 9 bases between. The CDR3 reads CASSFGVLTNEKLFF. The DNA for the CDR3 is TGTGCCAGCAGTTTCGGGGTTCTAACTAATGAAAAACTGTTTTTT.

V gene TRBV25-1 combines with J gene TRBJ1-3, with a tentative D call TRBD1 (5 bases). V was clipped by 5 bases and J by 1 base, with 12 bases between them. The CDR3 sequence is 15 residues long. The germline V gene encodes CDR1 MGHDK and CDR2 SYGVNS. In DNA form, the CDR3 reads TGTGCCAGCAGTACCCCGGGACTTTCTGGAAACACCATATATTTT. Protein: CASSTPGLSGNTIYF. The full variable domain, completed using reference TRBV25-1 and TRBJ1-3, is EADIYQTPRYLVIGTGKKITLECSQTMGHDKMYWYQQDPGMELHLIHYSYGVNSTEKGDLSSESTVSRIRTEHFPLTLESARPSHTSQYLCASSTPGLSGNTIYFGEGSWLTVV.

J is TRBJ2-2 and V is TRBV7-9; D is unresolved. Germline-derived CDR1 and CDR2 are SEHNR and FQNEAQ (reference sequence). The CDR3 totals 17 residues. Trimming took off 6 bases at V and 5 bases at J, with 22 bases between the two ends. CDR3 residues: CASSGLGLQAPTGELFF. CDR3 bases: TGTGCCAGCAGTGGTCTTGGGCTCCAGGCTCCTACCGGGGAGCTGTTTTTT.

The chain links TRBV20-1 to TRBJ2-7, with 9 bases aligning to TRBD1. Germline assignment: CDR1 DFQATT and CDR2 SNEGSKA (reference sequence). This CDR3 has 15 residues. J gave up 3 bases and V 5 bases, and 11 bases lay outside the gene matches. CDR3 amino acids: CSAPAAGQGNYEQYF. The CDR3 DNA sequence: TGCAGTGCTCCCGCGGCGGGACAGGGTAACTACGAGCAGTACTTC.

CDR3 coding DNA: TGTGCCAGCAGCCGACCTGGGACAGCCTATGGCTACACCTTC. This gives the protein CASSRPGTAYGYTF. J is TRBJ1-2 and V is TRBV11-2, with 7 nucleotides matching TRBD1. This CDR3 is built from 14 residues. The ends lost 5 bases at V and 4 bases at J; junction bases unmatched: 7. CDR1 and CDR2 from the germline V gene are SGHAT and FQNNGV.

This clonotype has more than one count but fewer than ten. The chain uses TRBV2 and TRBJ2-1; 7 bases align to TRBD2. Per the germline V gene, CDR1 is SNHLY and CDR2 is FYNNEI. V gave up 4 bases and J gave up 15 bases; unmatched junction bases: 9. This CDR3 is built from 12 residues. Written as DNA, the CDR3 is TGTGCCAGCAGTGTATGGACTAGAGGTGTGTTCTTC. Translated, it gives CASSVWTRGVFF.

By share of the sample, this clonotype is medium-sized. The rearrangement uses TRBV5-1 and TRBJ2-1; possibly TRBD1 for D (6 bases). The germline V gene encodes CDR1 SGHRS and CDR2 YFSETQ. Trimming took off 2 bases at V and 10 bases at J, with 13 bases between the two ends. The CDR3 is made up of 13 amino acids. CDR3 bases: TGCGCCAGCAGCTTTACAGGGCCGAGGGAGCAGTTCTTC. This encodes CASSFTGPREQFF.

The chain joins TRBV5-6 to TRBJ1-4; a possible D gene is TRBD1 (5 bases). Germline V gene sequence: CDR1 SGHDT, CDR2 YYEEEE. The CDR3 has 14 amino acids. Trimming removed 6 bases from V and 6 bases from J, with 15 bases in between. Here the CDR3 reads CASTLGALDEKLFF. The CDR3 region has the DNA TGTGCCAGCACCCTCGGGGCATTGGATGAAAAACTGTTTTTT.

V gene TRBV29-1 combines with J gene TRBJ2-1, with 9 bases that match TRBD2. V was pared by 4 bases and J by 4 bases, with 5 bases of the junction left unmatched. The V gene's germline CDR1 is SQVTM and CDR2 ANQGSEA. CDR3 length: 14 amino acids. CDR3 DNA: TGCAGCGTTGTGCGGGCGGGGGGGTACAATGAGCAGTTCTTC. Its protein product is CSVVRAGGYNEQFF.

This chain links TRBV9 with TRBJ2-5, with D tentatively TRBD2 (6 bases). Trimming left V 2 bases short and J 2 bases short, with 13 bases between. The CDR3 has 15 residues. Germline values: CDR1 SGDLS, CDR2 YYNGEE. The CDR3 DNA sequence: TGTGCCAGCAGCGTCTGGGACTTCACTCAAGAGACCCAGTACTTC. Protein sequence: CASSVWDFTQETQYF.

The chain recombines TRBV27 with TRBJ2-5; D perhaps matches TRBD2 (5 bases). Germline-derived CDR1 and CDR2 are MNHEY and SMNVEV (reference sequence). The V and J ends lost 7 bases and 1 base respectively, with 13 bases between them. CDR3 size: 14 residues. In DNA form, the CDR3 reads TGTGCCAGCAAAAAGGACTGGAGCCAAGAGACCCAGTACTTC. It encodes CASKKDWSQETQYF.

V is TRBV12-3 or TRBV12-4 and J is TRBJ1-5; 7 positions match TRBD1. The CDR3 runs 14 residues. V dropped 6 bases and J dropped 1; count of bases not matched to a gene: 3. The CDR3 DNA reads TGTGCCAGCAGCGACAGGGTGAGCAATCAGCCCCAGCATTTT. Its translation is CASSDRVSNQPQHF.

The V call is TRBV6-5, the J call TRBJ2-3; no firm D call. Germline loops: CDR1 MNHEY, CDR2 SVGAGI. V lost 0 bases and J 11 bases, leaving 18 bases between the germline ends. The CDR3 covers 15 residues. The CDR3 region is CASSYSSRLLWEQYF. The CDR3 DNA sequence: TGTGCCAGCAGTTACTCGTCGAGGCTCCTCTGGGAGCAGTATTTT.

This clonotype was observed a few times. As DNA, the CDR3 is TGTGCCAGCAGCCACCAAACGAGTGGGGGGCGAACCGGGGAGCTGTTTTTT. Protein product: CASSHQTSGGRTGELFF. The rearrangement joins TRBV3-1 to TRBJ2-2; D possibly uses TRBD1 or TRBD2 (6 bases each). The CDR3 loop spans 17 amino acids. V was pared by 3 bases and J by 5 bases, with 19 bases between. From germline, CDR1 is LGHDT and CDR2 YNNKEL (reference sequence).

V usage is TRBV27 and J usage is TRBJ2-7; perhaps TRBD1 as D (6 bases). Trimming took 2 bases from V and 2 from J, leaving 10 bases between them. Germline CDR1 reads MNHEY; CDR2 reads SMNVEV (reference sequence). The CDR3 runs to 14 residues. For the CDR3, the DNA is TGTGCCAGCAGTTTAAACAGGGTCACCTACGAGCAGTACTTC. Its protein is CASSLNRVTYEQYF.

This clonotype has at least ten counts. The V gene is TRBV12-3 or TRBV12-4, the J gene TRBJ2-4; 7 nucleotides align to TRBD1. The CDR3 sequence is 15 residues long. The V gene end was trimmed by 5 bases and the J gene end by 2 bases; junction bases not matched to a gene: 6. CDR3 amino acids: CASSPQGWTKNIQYF. As DNA, the CDR3 is TGTGCCAGCAGTCCACAGGGGTGGACCAAAAACATTCAGTACTTC.

This clonotype turned up a few times. The genes are TRBV18 and TRBJ2-2; tentative D call: TRBD1 (5 bases). V was cut by 6 bases and J by 3 bases, with 8 bases left in between. The CDR3 contains 13 residues. Germline loops: CDR1 KGHSH, CDR2 LQKENI. The CDR3 spells CASSTGYTGELFF. CDR3 DNA sequence: TGTGCCAGCTCTACAGGTTACACCGGGGAGCTGTTTTTT.

This clonotype was counted only a few times. The chain couples TRBV20-1 to TRBJ2-5, with D perhaps TRBD1 or TRBD2 (5 bases each). This CDR3 has 12 residues. The V end lost 5 bases, the J end lost 5 bases, and 12 bases lay between the germline ends. Germline V gene sequence: CDR1 DFQATT, CDR2 SNEGSKA (reference sequence). The DNA of the CDR3 is TGCAGTGCTTTCAGGGAGTCGGAGACCCAGTACTTC. Translation: CSAFRESETQYF.

This clonotype was seen at least ten times. This chain links TRBV7-2 with TRBJ2-2; D gene ambiguous. CDR1 and CDR2 (germline): SGHTA, FQGNSA. This CDR3 comprises 12 residues. The V end lost 0 bases, the J end lost 4 bases, and 0 bases lay between the germline ends. In DNA form, the CDR3 reads TGTGCCAGCAGCTTAGCCACCGGGGAGCTGTTTTTT. The encoded protein is CASSLATGELFF.

In this sample, this clonotype turned up a few times. The chain is built from TRBV12-3 or TRBV12-4 and TRBJ2-1; 14 bases agree with TRBD2. CDR3 length: 14 amino acids. V trimming: 5 bases; J trimming: 8 bases; junction bases outside the gene matches: 2. In nucleotides, the CDR3 is TGTGCCAGCAGTCGGGGACTAGCGGGAGATGAGCAGTTCTTC. Its protein product is CASSRGLAGDEQFF.

This clonotype was observed a handful of times. The V call is TRBV7-3, the J call TRBJ2-1, with 10 bases lining up with TRBD2. Per germline, CDR1 SGHTA and CDR2 FQGTGA. The CDR3 sequence is 16 residues long. Trimming removed 2 bases from V and 4 bases from J; junction bases left unmatched: 5. DNA of the CDR3: TGTGCCAGCAGCTTACTAGCGGGAGCACGGTACAATGAGCAGTTCTTC. It translates to CASSLLAGARYNEQFF.

The genes are TRBV3-1 and TRBJ2-1; maybe TRBD2 (5 bases). V was cut by 6 bases and J by 8 bases, with 14 bases left in between. Per germline, CDR1 LGHDT and CDR2 YNNKEL (reference sequence). The CDR3 consists of 13 residues. The CDR3 nucleotides read TGTGCCAGCAGGGGAGACTTACTCCATGAGCAGTTCTTC. Protein sequence: CASRGDLLHEQFF.

The chain employs TRBV6-1 and TRBJ2-1; possibly TRBD1 or TRBD2 for D (5 bases each). CDR1 is MNHNS, CDR2 SASEGT, per germline. V was clipped by 5 bases and J by 2 bases, with 10 bases between them. This CDR3 contains 14 residues. The DNA for the CDR3 is TGTGCCAGCAGTACCGGGACGCCCTACAATGAGCAGTTCTTC. Amino acids: CASSTGTPYNEQFF.

This chain connects TRBV19 to TRBJ2-5; possibly TRBD1 or TRBD2 for D (5 bases each). Trimming cost V 6 bases and J 4 bases, with 15 bases left between them. Germline values: CDR1 LNHDA, CDR2 SQIVND (reference sequence). CDR3 length: 14 amino acids. CDR3 amino acids: CASRPGAAGETQYF. CDR3 coding DNA: TGTGCCAGTAGACCCGGGGCAGCCGGAGAGACCCAGTACTTC.